What follows are 16 T cell receptor beta chains derived from one specimen sequenced in a study of OX40 agonist ivuxolimab in advanced cancers. Produced via immunoSEQ multiplex PCR; TCRdb's table is partial and in-frame only. The sample has roughly 60,000 clones; around 84% are singletons. The sample here was CD4+ or CD8+ T cells sorted from blood, taken in a trial of the OX40 agonist ivuxolimab. All receptors come from an adult with an advanced solid tumor such as melanoma, head and neck, liver or kidney cancer.

The chain is built from TRBV5-1 and TRBJ1-4; D might be TRBD1 (5 bases). The V end lost 5 bases, the J end lost 4 bases, and 12 bases lay between the germline ends. Germline-derived CDR1 and CDR2 are SGHRS and YFSETQ. The CDR3 has 14 amino acids. CDR3 sequence reads: CASRQGWGNEKLFF. The CDR3 nucleotides are TGCGCCAGCAGGCAGGGCTGGGGTAATGAAAAACTGTTTTTT.

The chain employs TRBV4-1 and TRBJ1-5, with D possibly matching TRBD1 (6 bases). Trimming shortened V by 4 bases and J by 6 bases, and 16 bases separated the two germline ends. Germline CDR1 MGHRA, CDR2 YSYEKL. CDR3 length equals 15 residues. The CDR3 sequence: CASSPSRGGFQPQHF. Here the CDR3 DNA reads TGCGCCAGCAGCCCCAGCAGGGGAGGTTTTCAGCCCCAGCATTTT.

This rearrangement joins TRBV10-2 to TRBJ2-2, with 7 nucleotides matching TRBD2. V lost 7 bases to trimming and J lost 7 bases; unmatched junction nucleotides: 6. This CDR3 is built from 13 residues. In germline, CDR1 is WSHSY, CDR2 SAAADI. The DNA for the CDR3 is TGCGCCAGCACCTTTGGGGGGGGCGGGGAGCTGTTTTTT. Its translation: CASTFGGGGELFF.

This clone was seen a handful of times. The CDR3 reads CAAHRGPNTGELFF. In DNA form, the CDR3 reads TGTGCCGCCCACAGGGGTCCGAACACCGGGGAGCTGTTTTTT. The chain has TRBV2 and TRBJ2-2; 7 bases are shared with TRBD1. The germline V gene encodes CDR1 SNHLY and CDR2 FYNNEI. This CDR3 comprises 14 residues. Unmatched junction bases numbered 6, after V lost 11 bases and J lost 0 bases.

The CDR3 DNA reads as TGTGCCAGCAGCCTGGGACTAGCGGGAGCGACGGATACGCAGTATTTT. It codes for CASSLGLAGATDTQYF. The chain combines TRBV7-6 with TRBJ2-3, with 14 bases aligning to TRBD2. The germline gives CDR1 SGHVS, CDR2 FNYEAQ. The CDR3 extends over 16 amino acids. Trimming removed 5 bases from V and 6 bases from J; junction bases left unmatched: 7.

The chain recombines TRBV7-3 with TRBJ1-4; no clear D. CDR3 length: 15 residues. The V gene lost 3 bases and the J gene lost 7 bases, with 15 bases spanning the gap. Germline V gene lookup returns CDR1 SGHTA and CDR2 FQGTGA. CDR3 protein: CASSFEGRGGEKLFF. The DNA of the CDR3 is TGTGCCAGCAGCTTTGAAGGCCGCGGCGGTGAAAAACTGTTTTTT. The whole variable domain, filled in from reference TRBV7-3 and TRBJ1-4, reads GAGVSQTPSNKVTEKGKYVELRCDPISGHTALYWYRQSLGQGPEFLIYFQGTGAADDSGLPNDRFFAVRPEGSVSTLKIQRTERGDSAVYLCASSFEGRGGEKLFFGSGTQLSVL.

The rearrangement joins TRBV6-5 to TRBJ1-2; 10 nucleotides line up with TRBD1. Germline CDR1 and CDR2: MNHEY and SVGAGI. V dropped 2 bases and J dropped 3; count of bases not matched to a gene: 3. The CDR3 is 15 amino acids. CDR3 sequence reads: CASSYGGTGDYGYTF. The CDR3 DNA is TGTGCCAGCAGTTACGGCGGGACAGGGGACTATGGCTACACCTTC.

Of note for this clone: The junction does not match germline at one end; this may be a read error. CDR3 DNA sequence: TGTGCCACCAGCAGAGAGAGGACAGGGGTAATTCACCCCTTC. As protein: CATSRERTGVIHPF. The chain joins TRBV15 to TRBJ1-2; 9 bases fit TRBD1. The CDR3 is 14 amino acids. The germline V gene encodes CDR1 LNHNV and CDR2 YYDKDF (reference sequence).

J is TRBJ1-2 and V is TRBV30; TRBD1 aligns across 8 bases. Per the germline V gene, CDR1 is GTSNPN and CDR2 is SVGIG (reference sequence). The CDR3 consists of 11 residues. With 5 bases clipped from V and 5 bases from J, the junction kept 1 base outside the gene matches. CDR3 sequence reads: CAWDRGYGYTF. The CDR3 nucleotides read TGTGCCTGGGACAGGGGTTATGGCTACACCTTC.

The rearrangement joins TRBV28 to TRBJ1-5; 7 bases are a match to TRBD1. The length of the CDR3 is 15 residues. V shed 5 bases and J 2 bases; nucleotides not matched to a gene: 6. Germline loops: CDR1 MDHEN, CDR2 SYDVKM. Written as DNA, the CDR3 is TGTGCCAGCAGTACCCTAGGACAGGGCAATCAGCCCCAGCATTTT. Its protein product is CASSTLGQGNQPQHF.

Only a few counts were recorded for this clone. The V and J genes are TRBV9 and TRBJ1-5, with unresolved D. The CDR3 sequence is 14 residues long. The germline V gene encodes CDR1 SGDLS and CDR2 YYNGEE. V was clipped by 2 bases and J by 2 bases, with 8 bases between them. The CDR3: CASSVGWRNQPQHF. The CDR3 DNA reads as TGTGCCAGCAGCGTGGGGTGGCGCAATCAGCCCCAGCATTTT.

The chain links TRBV28 to TRBJ1-2; D ambiguous. Trimming pared 3 bases from V and 3 bases from J, leaving 11 bases between. This CDR3 contains 14 residues. CDR1 MDHEN and CDR2 SYDVKM come from the germline V gene. The CDR3 sequence: CASSLGREDYGYTF. The CDR3 DNA follows: TGTGCCAGCAGTTTGGGTAGGGAAGACTATGGCTACACCTTC.

This clone was counted between two and nine times. The chain links TRBV5-8 to TRBJ1-1; D is uncertain. CDR1 and CDR2 (germline): SGHTS, YDEGEE. This CDR3 contains 14 residues. V was cut by 2 bases and J by 1 base, with 9 bases left in between. The chain's CDR3 is CASSFGMGNTEAFF. DNA for the CDR3: TGTGCCAGCAGCTTTGGTATGGGGAACACTGAAGCTTTCTTT. The full variable domain, with the rest looked up from reference TRBV5-8 and TRBJ1-1, is EAGVTQSPTHLIKTRGQQATLRCSPISGHTSVYWYQQALGLGLQFLLWYDEGEERNRGNFPPRFSGRQFPNYSSELNVNALELEDSALYLCASSFGMGNTEAFFGQGTRLTVV.

The CDR3 DNA reads as TGTGCCAGTAGTCCGGGTCAGTCATTCGAGCAGTACTTC. Protein product: CASSPGQSFEQYF. V usage is TRBV19 and J usage is TRBJ2-7; D is unresolved. There are 13 residues in the CDR3. Per the germline V gene, CDR1 is LNHDA and CDR2 is SQIVND (reference sequence). V dropped 5 bases and J dropped 6 bases, with 14 bases sitting between them.

This clone was seen only a few times. This chain connects TRBV10-3 to TRBJ2-1; a possible D gene is TRBD2 (5 bases). This CDR3 has 12 amino acids. Trimming removed 4 bases from V and 8 bases from J, with 9 bases in between. The germline CDR1 and CDR2 sequences are ENHRY and SYGVKD. CDR3 nucleotides: TGTGCCATCAGTGGCTGGACTCATGAGCAGTTCTTC. Translating it yields CAISGWTHEQFF.

This clone was seen more than once but under ten times. CDR3 nucleotides: TGTGCCAGCAGCTTGGAGTACTCATACGAGCAGTACTTC. Translating gives CASSLEYSYEQYF. The rearrangement joins TRBV5-6 to TRBJ2-7, with D unclear. V shed 0 bases and J shed 4 bases, with 8 bases lying between them. CDR3 length: 13 residues. Germline values: CDR1 SGHDT, CDR2 YYEEEE.